This T cell receptor (beta chain) was captured by sequencing in a study of siplizumab effects on memory and regulatory T cells. Findings and limits, study-wide: The alloresponse seemed to draw substantially on naive T cells, which appeared more diverse than memory cells. Suppression by proliferating Tregs derived from siplizumab cultures was not verified.

The study assayed around 9.2 x 10^4 TCR templates per sample. Clones were read by immunoSEQ multiplex PCR, and TCRdb kept only the in-frame ones, dropping some. The sample comprises 100,000 or so clones, 91% of which are singletons, and roughly 2.5% rests with the top ten. Worth noting for this clone: Antigen unknown.

The CDR3 extends over 15 amino acids. With V trimmed by 3 bases and J by 7 bases, 10 bases remained unmatched. Germline loops: CDR1 SGHTA, CDR2 FQGNSA. The TCR originated in a human donor in good health. Some clones in this sample may be carry-over from other donors' samples. The chain is built from TRBV7-2 and TRBJ2-5; 8 positions match TRBD1. The sample consisted of CD4+ T cells sorted from blood. The CDR3 spells CASSFRDRGLGTQYF. The CDR3 DNA reads as TGTGCCAGCAGCTTTCGCGACAGGGGATTGGGGACCCAGTACTTC.